Listed here are 8 T cell receptor beta chains from one sample, sequenced in a study of T cell clonality in common variable immunodeficiency. The method was immunoSEQ multiplex PCR; TCRdb's version includes in-frame clones alone and lacks a portion of them. Sampling found approximately 44,000 clones, none seen once. Sequencing was done on a sample of peripheral blood mononuclear cells. The source is a person aged 18 to 75 in good health.

In its sample, this clone was seen many times. The read ends 3 residues early relative to the CDR3; the germline J gene fills the gap. The gene calls are TRBV20-1 and TRBJ2-3; 7 positions match TRBD2. The CDR3 sequence is 12 residues long. V dropped 5 bases and J dropped 6; count of bases not matched to a gene: 5. Germline values: CDR1 DFQATT, CDR2 SNEGSKA (reference sequence). The CDR3 DNA, read in part, is TGCAGTGCTCTCGGGGGGTCGGATACG. The encoded protein is CSALGGSDT. The CDR3 as a whole reads CSALGGSDTQYF.

The table lists this clone with many counts. The read is 3 residues too short to cover the CDR3 end, so that end is filled in from the germline J gene. The gene calls are TRBV12-3 or TRBV12-4 and TRBJ1-5; the D gene is possibly TRBD1 (5 bases). Trimming pared 3 bases from V and 6 bases from J, leaving 12 bases between. This CDR3 comprises 14 residues. CDR3 DNA, as far as it was read: TGTGCCAGCAGTTTCCCCGGCAGGGCTCAGCCC. It specifies CASSFPGRAQP. The CDR3 in its entirety is CASSFPGRAQPQHF.

This clone was seen repeatedly, ten times or more. The read terminates 3 residues before the CDR3 end, so the remaining end is supplied by the germline J gene. The chain carries TRBV7-9 and TRBJ2-5; 10 nucleotides agree with TRBD2. Germline lookup yields CDR1 SEHNR and CDR2 FQNEAQ (reference sequence). The CDR3 length is 15 residues. The trim removed 8 bases at V and 3 bases at J, leaving 9 bases unmatched. The part of the CDR3 DNA that was read is TGTGCCAGCGGGCCCGGGACTAGCGCAAAAGAGACC. Amino acids: CASGPGTSAKET. The entire CDR3 protein reads CASGPGTSAKETQYF.

Details on this clone: The read finishes 3 residues shy of the CDR3 end, and the germline J gene is used to complete it. The chain joins TRBV2 to TRBJ1-2; D call uncertain. The V gene lost 2 bases and the J gene lost 4 bases, with 8 bases spanning the gap. CDR3 size: 13 residues. The germline V gene has CDR1 SNHLY and CDR2 FYNNEI. CDR3 protein: CASSERGLYGYTF. The CDR3 bases that were read are TGTGCCAGCAGTGAAAGAGGGCTCTATGGC.

The sequenced CDR3 bases are TGTGCCAGCTCACCTAGCGCCAGCTCCTACGAG. Translation: CASSPSASSYE. The full-length CDR3 reads as CASSPSASSYEQYF. V is TRBV18 and J is TRBJ2-7; D possibly corresponds to TRBD2 (5 bases). The CDR3 end lies 3 residues beyond the end of the read and is filled in from the germline J gene. This CDR3 has 14 residues. V was shortened by 3 bases and J by 0 bases, with 9 bases between the two germline ends. Germline lookup yields CDR1 KGHSH and CDR2 LQKENI.

This clone was found many times. CDR3 DNA, as far as it was read: TGCAGTGCTAGAGCCTTGACTAGCGGGGACGCAGATACG. This gives the protein CSARALTSGDADT. The full CDR3 protein is CSARALTSGDADTQYF. J is TRBJ2-3 and V is TRBV20-1; 11 bases are shared with TRBD2. The read comes to an end 3 residues before the CDR3 does, leaving the germline J gene to fill in the end. V lost 1 base and J lost 4; bases outside the gene matches: 7. The CDR3 totals 16 residues. Germline values: CDR1 DFQATT, CDR2 SNEGSKA (reference sequence).

This clone has ten or more counts. CDR3 bases read: TGTGCCAGCAGTGAAGAGGGCAATCAGCCC. Translating it yields CASSEEGNQP. The CDR3 in its entirety is CASSEEGNQPQHF. The gene calls are TRBV6-1 and TRBJ1-5; D unclear. Read data end 3 residues before the CDR3 end; the end is taken from the germline J gene. Trimming stripped 1 base from V and 2 bases from J, with 3 bases between. The CDR3 is 13 residues long. Per the germline V gene, CDR1 is MNHNS and CDR2 is SASEGT.

There are many counts of this clone. With the read ending 3 residues before the CDR3 end, the germline J gene is used to fill in that end. This sequence joins TRBV20-1 and TRBJ2-1, with D maybe TRBD2 (6 bases). V was clipped by 3 bases and J by 3 bases, with 15 bases between them. The CDR3 is 15 residues long. CDR1 DFQATT and CDR2 SNEGSKA come from the germline V gene (reference sequence). Incomplete CDR3 DNA: TGCAGTGCTAGCGAAGAGCGGGTAGTCTACAATGAG. It codes for CSASEERVVYNE. The entire CDR3 is CSASEERVVYNEQFF.